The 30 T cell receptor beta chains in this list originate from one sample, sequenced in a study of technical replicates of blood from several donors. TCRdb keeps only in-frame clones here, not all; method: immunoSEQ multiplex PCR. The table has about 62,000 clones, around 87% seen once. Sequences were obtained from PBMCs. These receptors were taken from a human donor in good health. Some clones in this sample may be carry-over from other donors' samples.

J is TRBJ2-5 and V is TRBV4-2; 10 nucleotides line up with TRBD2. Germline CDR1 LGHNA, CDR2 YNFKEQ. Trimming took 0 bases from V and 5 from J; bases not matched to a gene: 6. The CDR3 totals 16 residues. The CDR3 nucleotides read TGTGCCAGCAGCCAAGATACCAGCGGGAGGGTTGAGACCCAGTACTTC. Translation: CASSQDTSGRVETQYF.

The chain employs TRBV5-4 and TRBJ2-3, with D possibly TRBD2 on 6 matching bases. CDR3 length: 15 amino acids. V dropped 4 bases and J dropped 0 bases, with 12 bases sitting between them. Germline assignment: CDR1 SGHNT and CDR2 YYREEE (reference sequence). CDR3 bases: TGTGCCAGCAGCCCCCTAGCGACTAGCACAGATACGCAGTATTTT. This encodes CASSPLATSTDTQYF. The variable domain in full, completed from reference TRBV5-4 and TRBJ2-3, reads ETGVTQSPTHLIKTRGQQVTLRCSSQSGHNTVSWYQQALGQGPQFIFQYYREEENGRGNFPPRFSGLQFPNYSSELNVNALELDDSALYLCASSPLATSTDTQYFGPGTRLTVL.

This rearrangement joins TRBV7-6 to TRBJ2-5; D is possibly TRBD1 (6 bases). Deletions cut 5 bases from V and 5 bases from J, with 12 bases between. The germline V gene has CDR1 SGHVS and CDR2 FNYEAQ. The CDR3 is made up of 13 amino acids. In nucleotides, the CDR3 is TGTGCCAGCAGCCCCCAAAGGGGGGAGACCCAGTACTTC. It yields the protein CASSPQRGETQYF.

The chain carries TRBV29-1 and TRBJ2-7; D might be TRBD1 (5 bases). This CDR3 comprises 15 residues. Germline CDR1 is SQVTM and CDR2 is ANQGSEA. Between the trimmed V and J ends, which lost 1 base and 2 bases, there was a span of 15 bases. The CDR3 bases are TGCAGCGTTGAAGGGGGCGTGGGCCTTACCTACGAGCAGTACTTC. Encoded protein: CSVEGGVGLTYEQYF.

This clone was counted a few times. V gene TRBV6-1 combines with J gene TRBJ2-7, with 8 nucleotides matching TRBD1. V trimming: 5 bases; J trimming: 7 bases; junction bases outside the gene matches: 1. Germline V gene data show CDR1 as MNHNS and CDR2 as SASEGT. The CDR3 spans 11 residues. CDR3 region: CASSWDREQYF. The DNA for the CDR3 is TGTGCCAGCAGTTGGGACAGGGAGCAGTACTTC.

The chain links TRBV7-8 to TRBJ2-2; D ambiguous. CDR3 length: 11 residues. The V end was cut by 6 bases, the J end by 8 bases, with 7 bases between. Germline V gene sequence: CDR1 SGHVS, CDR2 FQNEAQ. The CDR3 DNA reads TGTGCCAGCAGATCCCTGGGGGAGCTGTTTTTT. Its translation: CASRSLGELFF.

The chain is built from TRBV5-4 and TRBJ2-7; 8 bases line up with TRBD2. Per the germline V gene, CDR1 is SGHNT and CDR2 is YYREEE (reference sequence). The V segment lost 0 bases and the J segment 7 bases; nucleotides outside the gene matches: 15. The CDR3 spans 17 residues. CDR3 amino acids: CASSLEPPGIAGYEQYF. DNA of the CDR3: TGTGCCAGCAGCTTGGAACCCCCCGGAATAGCGGGGTATGAGCAGTACTTC. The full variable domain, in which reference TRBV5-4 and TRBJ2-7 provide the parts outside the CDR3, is ETGVTQSPTHLIKTRGQQVTLRCSSQSGHNTVSWYQQALGQGPQFIFQYYREEENGRGNFPPRFSGLQFPNYSSELNVNALELDDSALYLCASSLEPPGIAGYEQYFGPGTRLTVT.

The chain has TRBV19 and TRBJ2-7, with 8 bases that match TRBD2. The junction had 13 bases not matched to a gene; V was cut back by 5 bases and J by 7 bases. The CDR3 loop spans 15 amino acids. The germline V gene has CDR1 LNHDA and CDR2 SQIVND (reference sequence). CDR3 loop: CASSATSATKREQYF. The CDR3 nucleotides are TGTGCCAGTAGTGCGACTAGCGCTACTAAGAGGGAGCAGTACTTC. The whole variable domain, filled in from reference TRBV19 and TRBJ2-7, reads DGGITQSPKYLFRKEGQNVTLSCEQNLNHDAMYWYRQDPGQGLRLIYYSQIVNDFQKGDIAEGYSVSREKKESFPLTVTSAQKNPTAFYLCASSATSATKREQYFGPGTRLTVT.

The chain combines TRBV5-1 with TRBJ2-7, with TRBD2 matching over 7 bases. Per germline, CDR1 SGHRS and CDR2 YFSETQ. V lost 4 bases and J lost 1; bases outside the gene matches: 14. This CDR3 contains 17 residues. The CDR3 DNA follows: TGCGCCAGCAGCACCGGGAGGTCCCTTACTTTATCCTACGAGCAGTACTTC. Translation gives CASSTGRSLTLSYEQYF.

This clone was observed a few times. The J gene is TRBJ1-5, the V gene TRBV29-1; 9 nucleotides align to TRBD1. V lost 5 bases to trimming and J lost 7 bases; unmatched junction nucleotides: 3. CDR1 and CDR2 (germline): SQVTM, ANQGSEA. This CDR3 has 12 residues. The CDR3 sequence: CSVQGQGQPQHF. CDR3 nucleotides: TGCAGCGTTCAGGGACAGGGCCAGCCCCAGCATTTT.

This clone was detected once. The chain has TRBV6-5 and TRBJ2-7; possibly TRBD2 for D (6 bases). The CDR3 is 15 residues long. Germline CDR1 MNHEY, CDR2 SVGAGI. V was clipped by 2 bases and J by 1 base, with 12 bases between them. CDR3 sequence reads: CASSYAGRGSYEQYF. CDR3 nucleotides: TGTGCCAGCAGTTACGCGGGACGCGGATCCTACGAGCAGTACTTC.

The CDR3 here is CASSGRQGAVETQYF. DNA for the CDR3: TGTGCCAGCAGCGGAAGACAGGGGGCTGTGGAGACCCAGTACTTC. The chain is built from TRBV7-8 and TRBJ2-5; 10 bases are shared with TRBD1. This CDR3 contains 15 residues. The ends lost 5 bases at V and 5 bases at J; junction bases unmatched: 8. CDR1 SGHVS and CDR2 FQNEAQ come from the germline V gene.

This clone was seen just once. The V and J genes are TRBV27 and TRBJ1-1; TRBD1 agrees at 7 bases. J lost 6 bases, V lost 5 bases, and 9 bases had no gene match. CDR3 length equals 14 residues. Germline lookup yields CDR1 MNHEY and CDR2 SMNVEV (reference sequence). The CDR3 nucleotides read TGTGCCAGCAGTGCCTCGACAGGGCGGGCTGAAGCTTTCTTT. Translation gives CASSASTGRAEAFF.

CDR3 nucleotides: TGTGCCAGCAGCGCAGAAGGGGGCTACAATGAGCAGTTCTTC. Translating gives CASSAEGGYNEQFF. The chain recombines TRBV11-1 with TRBJ2-1; TRBD1 is a possible D gene (6 bases). The CDR3 consists of 14 residues. Germline CDR1 is SGHAT and CDR2 is FQDESV (reference sequence). V lost 5 bases to trimming and J lost 3 bases, with 11 bases between them.

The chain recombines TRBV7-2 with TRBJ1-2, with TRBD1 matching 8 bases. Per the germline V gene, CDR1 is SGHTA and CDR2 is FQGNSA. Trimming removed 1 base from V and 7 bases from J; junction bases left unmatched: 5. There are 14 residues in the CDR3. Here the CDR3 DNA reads TGTGCCAGCAGCTTAGTGGCGGGACAGGTTGGCTACACCTTC. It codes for CASSLVAGQVGYTF.

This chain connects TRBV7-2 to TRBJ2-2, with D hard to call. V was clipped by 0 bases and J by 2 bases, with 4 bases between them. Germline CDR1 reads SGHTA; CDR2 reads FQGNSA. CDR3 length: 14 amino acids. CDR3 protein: CASSLARNTGELFF. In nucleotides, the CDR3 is TGTGCCAGCAGCTTAGCCAGAAACACCGGGGAGCTGTTTTTT.

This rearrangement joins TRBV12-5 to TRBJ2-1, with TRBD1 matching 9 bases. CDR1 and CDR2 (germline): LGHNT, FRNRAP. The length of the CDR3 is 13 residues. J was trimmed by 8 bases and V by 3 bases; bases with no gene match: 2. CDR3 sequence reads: CASGLQGAYEQFF. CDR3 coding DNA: TGTGCTAGTGGTTTACAGGGGGCTTATGAGCAGTTCTTC.

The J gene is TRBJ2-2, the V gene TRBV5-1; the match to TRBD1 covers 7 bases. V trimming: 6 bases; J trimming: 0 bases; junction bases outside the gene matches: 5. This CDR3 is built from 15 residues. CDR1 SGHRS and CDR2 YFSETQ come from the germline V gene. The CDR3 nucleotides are TGCGCCAGCAAAACCGGGACAGCGAACACCGGGGAGCTGTTTTTT. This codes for CASKTGTANTGELFF.

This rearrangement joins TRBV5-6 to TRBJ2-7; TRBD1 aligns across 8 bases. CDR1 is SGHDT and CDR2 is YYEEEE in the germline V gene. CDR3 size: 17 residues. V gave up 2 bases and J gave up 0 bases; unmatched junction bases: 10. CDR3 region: CASSFIRTGSPSYEQYF. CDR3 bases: TGTGCCAGCAGCTTTATTCGGACAGGGTCACCCTCCTACGAGCAGTACTTC.

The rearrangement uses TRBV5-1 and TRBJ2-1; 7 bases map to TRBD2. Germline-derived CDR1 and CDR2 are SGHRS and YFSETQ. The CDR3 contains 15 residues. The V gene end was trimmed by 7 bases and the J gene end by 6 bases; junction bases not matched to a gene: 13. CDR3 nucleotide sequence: TGCGCCAGCTTTACGGCGGCGGGAGTGAGCAATGAGCAGTTCTTC. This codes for CASFTAAGVSNEQFF. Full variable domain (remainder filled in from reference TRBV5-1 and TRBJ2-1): KAGVTQTPRYLIKTRGQQVTLSCSPISGHRSVSWYQQTPGQGLQFLFEYFSETQRNKGNFPGRFSGRQFSNSRSEMNVSTLELGDSALYLCASFTAAGVSNEQFFGPGTRLTVL.

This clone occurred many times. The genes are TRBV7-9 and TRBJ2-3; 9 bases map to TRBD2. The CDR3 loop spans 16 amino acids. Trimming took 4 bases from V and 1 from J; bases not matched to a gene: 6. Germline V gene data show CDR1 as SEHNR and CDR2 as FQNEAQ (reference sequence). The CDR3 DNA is TGTGCCAGCAGCTCTCCCCGCGGGGGGGGCACAGATACGCAGTATTTT. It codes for CASSSPRGGGTDTQYF.

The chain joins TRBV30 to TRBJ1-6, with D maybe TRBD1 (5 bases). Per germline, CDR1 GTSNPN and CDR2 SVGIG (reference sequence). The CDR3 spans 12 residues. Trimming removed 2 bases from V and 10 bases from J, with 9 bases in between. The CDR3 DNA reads TGTGCCTGGAGTCGGACAATCTCACCCCTCCACTTT. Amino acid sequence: CAWSRTISPLHF.

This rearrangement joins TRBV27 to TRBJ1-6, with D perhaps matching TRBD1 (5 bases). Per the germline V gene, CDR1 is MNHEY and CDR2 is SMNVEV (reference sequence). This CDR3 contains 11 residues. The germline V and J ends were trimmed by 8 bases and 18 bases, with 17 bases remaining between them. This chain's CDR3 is CASPPGRGRHF. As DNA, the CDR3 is TGTGCCAGCCCCCCGGGGCGGGGCCGCCACTTT.

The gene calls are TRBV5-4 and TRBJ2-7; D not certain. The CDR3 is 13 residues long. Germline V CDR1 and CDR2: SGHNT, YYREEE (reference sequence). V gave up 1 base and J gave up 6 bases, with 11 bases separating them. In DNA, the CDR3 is TGTGCCAGCAGCTTGCCCGCAGCGACCGAGCAGTACTTC. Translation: CASSLPAATEQYF.

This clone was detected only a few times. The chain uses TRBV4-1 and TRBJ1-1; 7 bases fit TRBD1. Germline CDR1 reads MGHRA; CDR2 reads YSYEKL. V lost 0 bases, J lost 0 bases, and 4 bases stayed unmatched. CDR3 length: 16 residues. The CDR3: CASSQDLGQMNTEAFF. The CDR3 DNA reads TGCGCCAGCAGCCAAGATTTGGGACAGATGAACACTGAAGCTTTCTTT.

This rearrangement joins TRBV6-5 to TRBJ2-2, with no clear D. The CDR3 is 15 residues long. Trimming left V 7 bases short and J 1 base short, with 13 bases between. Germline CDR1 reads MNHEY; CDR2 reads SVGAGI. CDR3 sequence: CASTSSSKNTGELFF. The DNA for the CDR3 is TGTGCCAGCACCTCGAGTAGTAAGAACACCGGGGAGCTGTTTTTT.

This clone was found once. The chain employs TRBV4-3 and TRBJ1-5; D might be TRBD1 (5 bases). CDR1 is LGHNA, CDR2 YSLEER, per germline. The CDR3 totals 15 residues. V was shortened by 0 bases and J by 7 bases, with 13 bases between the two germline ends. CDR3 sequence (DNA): TGCGCCAGCAGCCAAGATGCAGGGATAACCCAGCCCCAGCATTTT. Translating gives CASSQDAGITQPQHF.

The CDR3 reads CASSYIAGGPGEQFF. The DNA for the CDR3 is TGTGCCAGCAGCTACATAGCGGGAGGGCCGGGGGAGCAGTTCTTC. The chain carries TRBV7-3 and TRBJ2-1, with 11 bases that match TRBD2. The CDR3 extends over 15 amino acids. Trimming cost V 4 bases and J 10 bases; bases outside gene matches: 9. Germline values: CDR1 SGHTA, CDR2 FQGTGA. The whole variable domain, remainder taken from reference TRBV7-3 and TRBJ2-1, is GAGVSQTPSNKVTEKGKYVELRCDPISGHTALYWYRQSLGQGPEFLIYFQGTGAADDSGLPNDRFFAVRPEGSVSTLKIQRTERGDSAVYLCASSYIAGGPGEQFFGPGTRLTVL.

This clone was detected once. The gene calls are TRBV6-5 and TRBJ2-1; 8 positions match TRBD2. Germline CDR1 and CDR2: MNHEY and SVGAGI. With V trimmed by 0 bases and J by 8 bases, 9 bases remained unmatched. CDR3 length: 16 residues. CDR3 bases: TGTGCCAGCAGTTACTCGACGGGACTAGTGCCACATGAGCAGTTCTTC. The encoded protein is CASSYSTGLVPHEQFF.

CDR3 in DNA: TGTGCCAGCACCCGAGGGGGACTAAGGGGTGAGCAGTTCTTC. Protein: CASTRGGLRGEQFF. The chain couples TRBV25-1 to TRBJ2-1; D might be TRBD2 (7 bases). CDR1 is MGHDK and CDR2 is SYGVNS in the germline V gene. Trimming stripped 7 bases from V and 9 bases from J, with 19 bases between. The length of the CDR3 is 14 residues.